This T cell receptor (beta chain) was observed in a study of blood T cell repertoires in COVID-19 (dated by TCRdb to the early 2020s). In terms of the full investigation: Samples covering the acute and convalescent phases of COVID-19 were provided by collaborators in the United States, Italy and Spain. The prospective study material was composed of cDNA or gDNA derived from T cells, B-cell-depleted T cells, or PBMCs. Deeply sampled blood TCRbeta repertoires from subjects exposed to, actively infected with, or recovered from COVID-19 were included in the dataset. The repertoires were made available in a free public database intended to serve as a resource for research on the immune response to SARS-CoV-2. The samples were drawn from the first 160 participants of the ongoing ImmuneRACE study and from under 1,500 subjects provided by 6 global collaborators. Nearly every sample came with metadata listing a de-identified subject ID, COVID-19 status, age in years and sex. Where available, HLA class I and class II types were taken from metadata supplied by the sample provider and were not determined by assay-based typing. Broader findings and caveats from the paper: The quantity of clinical and demographic metadata differed by source and by participant and was supplied without curation.

TCRbeta CDR3 regions were amplified from genomic DNA by means of the immunoSEQ Assay, a bias-controlled multiplex PCR. The study's own analysis went as follows. Within the assay, amplification of reference gene primers was used to estimate how many nucleated cells each sample contained. To quantify the absolute abundance of each unique TCRbeta CDR3 rearrangement, sequence reads were collapsed and filtered. For each sample, productive Simpson clonality was calculated by taking the square root of Simpson's diversity index across productive rearrangements. TCRdb took this table from immuneACCESS and kept in-frame rearrangements with V and J called. Such tables lack part of the clones; where checked against another copy, unresolved V genes explain under half of the gap, and the rest is unexplained. V and J calls and clone size come straight from that table; D and trimming were deduced from the DNA. This sample holds about 440,000 clones; about nine tenths were observed only once. The ten largest clonotypes hold roughly 13% of the sample.

The CDR3 contains 14 residues, cysteine and phenylalanine counted. Only the CDR3 DNA is retained, 42 bases long and in frame from the first base. As encoded in the germline V gene (reference sequence), CDR1 is SEHNR while CDR2 is FQNEAQ. V is shortened by 5 bases, J by 2 bases, and the region joining them spans 13 bases. With regard to this clone: No cognate antigen has been identified for it. The sample holds no much larger clone one base away, and base qualities are not on file.

One collaborating source in Seattle enrolled patients during active infection and followed them longitudinally through the course of disease. Each collaborating institution followed its own protocols to collect whole blood in K2EDTA tubes. Collaborator samples were shipped for TCRbeta analysis as frozen whole blood, isolated PBMCs, or DNA extracted from either sample type. The chain was built from TRBV7-9 and TRBJ2-7; TRBD2 is possibly the D segment (6 matching bases). This clonotype was sampled from a woman in her 50s with COVID-19, enrolled during active disease. Material for sequencing was peripheral blood. The base sequence is TGTGCCAGCAGCCCCGGCGGGGTTACCTACGAGCAGTACTTC. Its protein reads: CASSPGGVTYEQYF.